Listed below are T cell receptor beta chains from one sample, sequenced in a study of T cells after yellow fever vaccination. One entry per CDR3 protein results from TCRdb running MiXCR on the 5' RACE reads. This table holds some 550,000 distinct CDR3 sequences, 15% to 20% found once. The starting material was PBMCs, obtained 15 days after the yellow fever booster vaccination. The receptors derive from a man aged 30-40 years who received the YFV17D yellow fever vaccine. CDR3s include the opening cysteine and the closing phenylalanine or tryptophan. D genes are given only for firm matches. Clone sizes are given selectively: once, few, many, or a class where the clone is expanded.

clone_size j_call cdr3_length d_call v_call cdr3_aa cdr3_nt
. TRBJ2-7 11 . TRBV6-2/TRBV6-3 CASTNDYEQYF TGTGCCAGCACGAACGACTACGAGCAGTACTTC
. TRBJ2-3 12 . TRBV29-1 CSVVKGSDTQYF TGCAGCGTTGTAAAAGGGTCAGATACGCAGTATTTT
few TRBJ1-1 12 . TRBV29-1 CSVSGRLTEAFF TGCAGCGTCTCAGGGAGGCTGACTGAAGCTTTCTTT
many TRBJ2-7 12 . TRBV12-3/TRBV12-4 CASSGDNYEQYF TGTGCCAGCAGTGGGGACAATTACGAGCAGTACTTC
few TRBJ2-1 16 TRBD2 TRBV5-1 CASSSSSGQKYNEQFF TGCGCCAGCAGCTCCTCTAGCGGGCAGAAATACAATGAGCAGTTCTTC
. TRBJ2-2 15 . TRBV19 CASSKAGANTGELFF TGTGCCAGTAGTAAAGCGGGCGCGAACACCGGGGAGCTGTTTTTT
few TRBJ2-7 14 . TRBV3-1 CASSQADSSYEQYF TGTGCCAGCAGCCAAGCTGACAGCTCCTACGAGCAGTACTTC
. TRBJ2-2 17 . TRBV7-2 CASSLGVEPLRSGELFF TGTGCCAGCAGCTTAGGAGTGGAGCCACTCAGATCTGGGGAGCTGTTTTTT
few TRBJ2-1 14 TRBD2 TRBV3-1 CASSQAGGPREQFF TGTGCCAGCAGCCAGGCGGGAGGGCCGCGTGAGCAGTTCTTC
few TRBJ1-1 11 . TRBV12-3/TRBV12-4 CASSLRSEAFF TGTGCCAGCAGTCTAAGGAGTGAAGCTTTCTTT
few TRBJ2-1 15 . TRBV7-2 CASSRDGPSYNEQFF TGTGCCAGCAGCCGGGACGGACCCTCCTACAATGAGCAGTTCTTC